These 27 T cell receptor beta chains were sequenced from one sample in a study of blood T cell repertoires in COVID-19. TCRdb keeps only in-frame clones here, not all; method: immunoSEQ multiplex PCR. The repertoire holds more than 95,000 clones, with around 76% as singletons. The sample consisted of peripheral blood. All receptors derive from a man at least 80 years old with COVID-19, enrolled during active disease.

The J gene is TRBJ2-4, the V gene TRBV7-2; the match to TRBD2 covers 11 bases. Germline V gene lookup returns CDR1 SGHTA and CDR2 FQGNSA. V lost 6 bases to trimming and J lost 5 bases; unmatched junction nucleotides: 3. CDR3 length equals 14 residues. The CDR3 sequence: CASRVAGGENIQYF. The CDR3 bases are TGTGCCAGCAGGGTAGCGGGGGGGGAAAACATTCAGTACTTC.

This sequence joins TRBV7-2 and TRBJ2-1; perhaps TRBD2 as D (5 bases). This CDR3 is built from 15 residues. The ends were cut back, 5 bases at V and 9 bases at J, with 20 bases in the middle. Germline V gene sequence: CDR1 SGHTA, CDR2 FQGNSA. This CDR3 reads CASSPSGTGVGEQFF. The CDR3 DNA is TGTGCCAGCAGCCCCTCGGGAACGGGTGTCGGTGAGCAGTTCTTC. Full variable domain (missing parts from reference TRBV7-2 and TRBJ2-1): GAGVSQSPSNKVTEKGKDVELRCDPISGHTALYWYRQSLGQGLEFLIYFQGNSAPDKSGLPSDRFSAERTGGSVSTLTIQRTQQEDSAVYLCASSPSGTGVGEQFFGPGTRLTVL.

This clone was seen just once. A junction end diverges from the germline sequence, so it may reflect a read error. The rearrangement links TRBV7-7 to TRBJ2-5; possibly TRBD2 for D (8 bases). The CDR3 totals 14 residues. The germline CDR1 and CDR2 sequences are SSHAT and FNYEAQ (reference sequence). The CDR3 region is CASSLAGQQETQYF. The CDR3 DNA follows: TGTGCTAGCAGCTTAGCGGGACAGCAAGAGACCCAGTACTTC. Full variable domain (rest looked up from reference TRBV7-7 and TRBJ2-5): GAGVSQSPRYKVTKRGQDVTLRCDPISSHATLYWYQQALGQGPEFLTYFNYEAQPDKSGLPSDRFSAERPEGSISTLTIQRTEQRDSAMYRCASSLAGQQETQYFGPGTRLLVL.

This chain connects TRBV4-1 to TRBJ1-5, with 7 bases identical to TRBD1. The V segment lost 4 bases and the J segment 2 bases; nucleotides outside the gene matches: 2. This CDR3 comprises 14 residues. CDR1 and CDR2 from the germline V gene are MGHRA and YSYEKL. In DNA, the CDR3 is TGCGCCAGCAGCCCAACAGGGGGCAATCAGCCCCAGCATTTT. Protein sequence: CASSPTGGNQPQHF.

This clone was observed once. CDR3 DNA: TGTGCCAGCTCACAGGGGATGAACACTGAAGCTTTCTTT. Amino acid sequence: CASSQGMNTEAFF. V and J are TRBV18 and TRBJ1-1; D possibly corresponds to TRBD1 (5 bases). The CDR3 consists of 13 residues. CDR1 and CDR2 from the germline V gene are KGHSH and LQKENI. V dropped 4 bases and J dropped 0 bases, with 6 bases sitting between them.

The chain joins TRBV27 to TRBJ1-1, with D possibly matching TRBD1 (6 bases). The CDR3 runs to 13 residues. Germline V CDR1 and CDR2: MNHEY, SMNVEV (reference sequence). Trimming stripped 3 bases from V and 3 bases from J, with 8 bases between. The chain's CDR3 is CASSLDRHTEAFF. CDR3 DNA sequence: TGTGCCAGCAGTTTGGACAGACACACTGAAGCTTTCTTT.

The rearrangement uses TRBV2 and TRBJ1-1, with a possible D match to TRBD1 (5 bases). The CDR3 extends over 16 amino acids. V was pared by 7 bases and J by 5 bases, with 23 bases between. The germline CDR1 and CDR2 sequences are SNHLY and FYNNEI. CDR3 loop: CASTKGVDAGGTEAFF. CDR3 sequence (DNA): TGTGCCAGCACCAAAGGGGTTGACGCTGGTGGGACTGAAGCTTTCTTT.

The CDR3 here is CASKDSNYEQYF. CDR3 bases: TGTGCCAGCAAGGACAGTAACTACGAGCAGTACTTC. This chain uses TRBV28 with TRBJ2-7; tentatively, D is TRBD1 (6 bases). Germline V gene lookup returns CDR1 MDHEN and CDR2 SYDVKM. This CDR3 spans 12 amino acids. V gave up 7 bases and J gave up 3 bases, with 10 bases separating them.

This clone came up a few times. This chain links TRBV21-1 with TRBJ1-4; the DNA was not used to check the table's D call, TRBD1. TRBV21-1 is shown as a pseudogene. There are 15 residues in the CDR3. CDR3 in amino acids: CASSERQGNNEKLFF. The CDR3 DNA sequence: TGTGCCAGCAGCGAAAGACAGGGGAATAATGAAAAACTGTTTTTT.

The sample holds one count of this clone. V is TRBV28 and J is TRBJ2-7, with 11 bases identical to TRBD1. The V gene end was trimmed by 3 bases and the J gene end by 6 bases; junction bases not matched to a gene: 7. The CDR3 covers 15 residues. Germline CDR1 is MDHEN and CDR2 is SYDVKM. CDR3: CASSFPGQGGSEQYF. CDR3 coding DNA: TGTGCCAGCAGTTTTCCGGGACAGGGGGGGAGCGAGCAGTACTTC. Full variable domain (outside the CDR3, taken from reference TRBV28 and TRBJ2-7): DVKVTQSSRYLVKRTGEKVFLECVQDMDHENMFWYRQDPGLGLRLIYFSYDVKMKEKGDIPEGYSVSREKKERFSLILESASTNQTSMYLCASSFPGQGGSEQYFGPGTRLTVT.

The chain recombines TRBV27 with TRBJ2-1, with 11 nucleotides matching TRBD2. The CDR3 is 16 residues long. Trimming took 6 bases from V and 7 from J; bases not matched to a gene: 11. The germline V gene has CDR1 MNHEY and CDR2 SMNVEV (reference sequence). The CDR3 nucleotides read TGTGCCAGCAGACTGACCGGGACTAGCGGAGCAAATGAGCAGTTCTTC. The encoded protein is CASRLTGTSGANEQFF.

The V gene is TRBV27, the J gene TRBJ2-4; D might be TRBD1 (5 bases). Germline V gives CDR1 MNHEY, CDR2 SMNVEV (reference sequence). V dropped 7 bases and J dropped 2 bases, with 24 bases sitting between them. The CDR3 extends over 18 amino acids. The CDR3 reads CASTPRLTAAASKNIQYF. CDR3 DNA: TGTGCCAGCACCCCACGCCTGACAGCCGCGGCGTCCAAAAACATTCAGTACTTC.

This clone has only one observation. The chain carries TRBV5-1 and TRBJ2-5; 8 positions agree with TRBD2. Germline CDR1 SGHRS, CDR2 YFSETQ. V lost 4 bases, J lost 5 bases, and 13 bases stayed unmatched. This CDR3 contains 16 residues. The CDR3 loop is CASSRAPAGAAETQYF. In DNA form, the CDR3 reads TGCGCCAGCAGCCGGGCCCCAGCGGGAGCAGCGGAGACCCAGTACTTC.

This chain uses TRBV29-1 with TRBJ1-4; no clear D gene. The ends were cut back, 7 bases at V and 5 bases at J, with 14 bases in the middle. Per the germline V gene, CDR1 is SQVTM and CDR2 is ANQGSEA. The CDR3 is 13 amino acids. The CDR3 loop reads CSASGGSNEKLFF. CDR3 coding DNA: TGCAGCGCATCCGGAGGATCGAATGAAAAACTGTTTTTT.

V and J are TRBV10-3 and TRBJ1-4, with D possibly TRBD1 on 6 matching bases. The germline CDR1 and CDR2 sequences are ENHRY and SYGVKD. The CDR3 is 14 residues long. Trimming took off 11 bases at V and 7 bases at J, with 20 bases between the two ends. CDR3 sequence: CAPQGFHKGEKLFF. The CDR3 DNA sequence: TGTGCCCCACAGGGTTTCCATAAAGGTGAAAAACTGTTTTTT.

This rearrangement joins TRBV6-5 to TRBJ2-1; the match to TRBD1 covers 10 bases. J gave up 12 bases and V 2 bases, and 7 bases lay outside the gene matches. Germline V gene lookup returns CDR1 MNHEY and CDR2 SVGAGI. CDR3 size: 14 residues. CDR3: CASSYTPGTGVQFF. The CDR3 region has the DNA TGTGCCAGCAGTTACACCCCCGGGACAGGGGTGCAGTTCTTC.

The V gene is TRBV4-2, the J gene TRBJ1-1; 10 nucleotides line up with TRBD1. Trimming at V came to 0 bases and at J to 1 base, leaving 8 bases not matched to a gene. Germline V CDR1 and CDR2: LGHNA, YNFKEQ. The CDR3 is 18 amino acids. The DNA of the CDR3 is TGTGCCAGCAGCCAAGATTGGAGCGGACAGGGGGAGAACACTGAAGCTTTCTTT. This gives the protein CASSQDWSGQGENTEAFF.

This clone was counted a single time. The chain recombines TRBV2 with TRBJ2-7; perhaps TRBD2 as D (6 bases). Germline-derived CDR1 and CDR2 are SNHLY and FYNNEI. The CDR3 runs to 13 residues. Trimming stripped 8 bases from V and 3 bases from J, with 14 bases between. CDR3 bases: TGTGCCAGCTCGATCGGGACTTACTACGAGCAGTACTTC. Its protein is CASSIGTYYEQYF.

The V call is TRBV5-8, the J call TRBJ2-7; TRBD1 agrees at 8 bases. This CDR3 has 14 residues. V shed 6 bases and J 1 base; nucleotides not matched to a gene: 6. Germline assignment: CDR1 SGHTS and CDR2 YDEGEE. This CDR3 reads CASNDRGASYEQYF. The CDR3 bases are TGTGCCAGCAACGACAGGGGAGCATCCTACGAGCAGTACTTC.

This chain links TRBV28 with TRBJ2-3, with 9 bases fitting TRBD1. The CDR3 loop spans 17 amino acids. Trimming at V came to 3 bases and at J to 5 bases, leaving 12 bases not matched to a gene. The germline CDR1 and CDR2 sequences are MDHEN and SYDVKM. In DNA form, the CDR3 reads TGTGCCAGCAGTTTTGGGCCGGGGGGACAGGGTAGAGATACGCAGTATTTT. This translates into CASSFGPGGQGRDTQYF.

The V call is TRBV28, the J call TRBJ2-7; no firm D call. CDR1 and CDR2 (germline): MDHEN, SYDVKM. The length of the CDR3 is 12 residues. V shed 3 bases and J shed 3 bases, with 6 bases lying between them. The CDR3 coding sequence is TGTGCCAGCAGTTTCTCGTACTACGAGCAGTACTTC. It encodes CASSFSYYEQYF.

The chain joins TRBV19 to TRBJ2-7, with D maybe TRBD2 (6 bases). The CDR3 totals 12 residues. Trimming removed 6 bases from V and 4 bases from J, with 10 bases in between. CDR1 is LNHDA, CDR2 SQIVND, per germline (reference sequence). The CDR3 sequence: CASRDYNYEQYF. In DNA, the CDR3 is TGTGCCAGTAGGGACTATAATTACGAGCAGTACTTC.

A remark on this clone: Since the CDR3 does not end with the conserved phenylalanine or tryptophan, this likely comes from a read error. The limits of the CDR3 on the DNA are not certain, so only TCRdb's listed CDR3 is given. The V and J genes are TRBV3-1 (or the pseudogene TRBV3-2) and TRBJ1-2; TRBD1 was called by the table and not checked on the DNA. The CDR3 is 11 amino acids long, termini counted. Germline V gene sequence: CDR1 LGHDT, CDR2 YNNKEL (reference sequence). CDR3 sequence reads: CASSQDGAGIL.

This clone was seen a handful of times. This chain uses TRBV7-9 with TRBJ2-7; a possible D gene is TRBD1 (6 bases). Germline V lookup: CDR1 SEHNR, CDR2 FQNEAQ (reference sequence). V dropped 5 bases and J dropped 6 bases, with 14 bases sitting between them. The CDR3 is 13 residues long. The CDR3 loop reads CASSPNTGSEQYF. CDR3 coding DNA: TGTGCCAGCAGCCCCAACACAGGGAGCGAGCAGTACTTC.

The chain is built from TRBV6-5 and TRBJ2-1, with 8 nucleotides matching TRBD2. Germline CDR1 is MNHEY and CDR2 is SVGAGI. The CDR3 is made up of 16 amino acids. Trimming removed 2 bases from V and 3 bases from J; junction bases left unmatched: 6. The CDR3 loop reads CASSYDGGEFYNEQFF. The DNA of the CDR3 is TGTGCCAGCAGTTACGACGGGGGGGAGTTCTACAATGAGCAGTTCTTC.

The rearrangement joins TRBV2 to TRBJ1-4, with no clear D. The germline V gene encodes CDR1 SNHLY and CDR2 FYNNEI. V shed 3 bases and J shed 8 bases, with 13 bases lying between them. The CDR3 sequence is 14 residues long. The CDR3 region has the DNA TGTGCCAGCAGTGACGGGTGGTTGAAGGAAAAACTGTTTTTT. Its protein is CASSDGWLKEKLFF.

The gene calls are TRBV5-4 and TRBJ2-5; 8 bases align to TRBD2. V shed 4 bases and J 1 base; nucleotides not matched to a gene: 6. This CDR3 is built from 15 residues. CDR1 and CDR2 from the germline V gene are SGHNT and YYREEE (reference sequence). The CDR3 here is CASSQTSGGQETQYF. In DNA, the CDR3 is TGTGCCAGCAGCCAAACTAGCGGTGGCCAAGAGACCCAGTACTTC.